The rows below give T cell receptor beta chains drawn from one sample of a study of blood T cell repertoires in COVID-19. Sequenced by immunoSEQ multiplex PCR; TCRdb stores in-frame clones only, minus some. The data show about 110,000 clones, less than 85% seen once. Input material: peripheral blood. The receptors here all came from a human donor in a cohort sampled during active or convalescent COVID-19. Both conserved end residues are part of each CDR3. The order of the fields is J gene, clone size, V gene, D gene, CDR3 DNA, CDR3 protein. The D gene is left open where the match is weak. Size is omitted from some rows. Given values are once, few, many or a class for expanded clones.

J gene: TRBJ1-2
clone size: -
V gene: TRBV11-2
D gene: TRBD1
CDR3 DNA: TGTGCCAGCAGCTTATCGGGACAGCCGCCCACCTTC
CDR3 protein: CASSLSGQPPTF

J gene: TRBJ2-3
clone size: -
V gene: TRBV18
D gene: -
CDR3 DNA: TGTGCCAGCTCACCACAAAGGGGCGGCGATACGCAGTATTTT
CDR3 protein: CASSPQRGGDTQYF

J gene: TRBJ2-5
clone size: -
V gene: TRBV7-9
D gene: -
CDR3 DNA: TGTGCCAGCAGCTTACAGGGGGGTGAGGAGACCCAGTACTTC
CDR3 protein: CASSLQGGEETQYF

J gene: TRBJ2-7
clone size: few
V gene: TRBV6-4
D gene: TRBD1
CDR3 DNA: TGTGCCACCGGGACAGGGGTCGGCGAGCAGTACTTC
CDR3 protein: CATGTGVGEQYF

J gene: TRBJ2-7
clone size: -
V gene: TRBV2
D gene: TRBD2
CDR3 DNA: TGTGCCAGCTCCAGGACTAGCGGGGGGCCGCACGAGCAGTACTTC
CDR3 protein: CASSRTSGGPHEQYF

J gene: TRBJ2-1
clone size: -
V gene: TRBV18
D gene: TRBD2
CDR3 DNA: TGTGCCAGCTCCCCGGCGGGGGGCCCGGGGAATGAGCAGTTCTTC
CDR3 protein: CASSPAGGPGNEQFF

J gene: TRBJ2-7
clone size: few
V gene: TRBV5-6
D gene: -
CDR3 DNA: TGTGCCAGCAGCCTGGGGGCCTCCTACGAGCAGTACTTC
CDR3 protein: CASSLGASYEQYF

J gene: TRBJ2-1
clone size: -
V gene: TRBV28
D gene: TRBD2
CDR3 DNA: TGTGCCAGCCGGGGTTACGCGGGAGGAATAAATGAGCAGTTCTTC
CDR3 protein: CASRGYAGGINEQFF

J gene: TRBJ2-5
clone size: -
V gene: TRBV19
D gene: -
CDR3 DNA: TGTGCCAGTAGTCTGCAGACAGGGCGGGGAGAGACCCAGTACTTC
CDR3 protein: CASSLQTGRGETQYF

J gene: TRBJ1-1
clone size: -
V gene: TRBV7-9
D gene: -
CDR3 DNA: TGTGCCAGCAGCTTAGAGACGGCCCAGGGATCAGCTTTCTTT
CDR3 protein: CASSLETAQGSAFF

J gene: TRBJ2-7
clone size: -
V gene: TRBV2
D gene: TRBD1
CDR3 DNA: TGTGCCAGCCAGAGGGGGCAGGGGGTGCGCTCCTACGAGCAGTACTTC
CDR3 protein: CASQRGQGVRSYEQYF

J gene: TRBJ1-1
clone size: -
V gene: TRBV12-3/TRBV12-4
D gene: -
CDR3 DNA: TGTGCCAGCAGTTTATACAGGAACACTGAAGCTTTCTTT
CDR3 protein: CASSLYRNTEAFF

J gene: TRBJ2-7
clone size: -
V gene: TRBV19
D gene: TRBD2
CDR3 DNA: TGTGCCAGTAGTAGCCCACCGGGACTAGCGGAATACGAGCAGTACTTC
CDR3 protein: CASSSPPGLAEYEQYF

J gene: TRBJ2-1
clone size: -
V gene: TRBV6-5
D gene: TRBD2
CDR3 DNA: TGTGCCAGCAGTAGGTACGGGGGGGGGAATGAGCAGTTCTTC
CDR3 protein: CASSRYGGGNEQFF

J gene: TRBJ1-5
clone size: -
V gene: TRBV5-3
D gene: -
CDR3 DNA: TGTGCCGACTCTCCCCGCCCTCAGCCCCAGCATTTT
CDR3 protein: CADSPRPQPQHF

J gene: TRBJ1-6
clone size: -
V gene: TRBV6-5
D gene: -
CDR3 DNA: TGTGCCAGCAAAGAACAGGGTTGGGAGTCACCCCTCCACTTT
CDR3 protein: CASKEQGWESPLHF

J gene: TRBJ2-2
clone size: -
V gene: TRBV6-2/TRBV6-3
D gene: TRBD1
CDR3 DNA: TGTGCCAGCAGTTCTTGGGACAGGGGGCGATCCGGGGAGCTGTTTTTT
CDR3 protein: CASSSWDRGRSGELFF

J gene: TRBJ2-5
clone size: few
V gene: TRBV4-3
D gene: TRBD2
CDR3 DNA: TGCGCCAGCAGCCAAGGACGGGGACTAGCGGGGACGAGGGAGACCCAGTACTTC
CDR3 protein: CASSQGRGLAGTRETQYF

J gene: TRBJ2-1
clone size: -
V gene: TRBV27
D gene: TRBD2
CDR3 DNA: TGTGCCAGCAGTTTAGGAGCATGGCTAGCGGTCGACTACAATGAGCAGTTCTTC
CDR3 protein: CASSLGAWLAVDYNEQFF

J gene: TRBJ1-5
clone size: -
V gene: TRBV7-2
D gene: -
CDR3 DNA: TGTGCCAGCAGCCTCCACTCGCGGGATGGCAATCAGCCCCAGCATTTT
CDR3 protein: CASSLHSRDGNQPQHF

J gene: TRBJ1-1
clone size: -
V gene: TRBV18
D gene: -
CDR3 DNA: TGTGCCAGCTCACAACTTCTACAGGGAATGAACACTGAAGCTTTCTTT
CDR3 protein: CASSQLLQGMNTEAFF

J gene: TRBJ1-6
clone size: -
V gene: TRBV5-4
D gene: -
CDR3 DNA: TGTGCCAGCAGCTTGGCGGGTGTAAATTCACCCCTCCACTTT
CDR3 protein: CASSLAGVNSPLHF

J gene: TRBJ2-7
clone size: -
V gene: TRBV5-6
D gene: -
CDR3 DNA: TGTGCCAGCAGCTTGGCCTCCCCAAGAGGGCAGTACTTC
CDR3 protein: CASSLASPRGQYF

J gene: TRBJ2-7
clone size: -
V gene: TRBV19
D gene: -
CDR3 DNA: TGTGCCAGTAGCTCCTGGGGGGACGGCGAGCAGTACTTC
CDR3 protein: CASSSWGDGEQYF

J gene: TRBJ2-3
clone size: few
V gene: TRBV5-1
D gene: TRBD2
CDR3 DNA: TGCGCCAGCAGCACGTTAGCGGGGGGCAGCGCCGCAGATACGCAGTATTTT
CDR3 protein: CASSTLAGGSAADTQYF